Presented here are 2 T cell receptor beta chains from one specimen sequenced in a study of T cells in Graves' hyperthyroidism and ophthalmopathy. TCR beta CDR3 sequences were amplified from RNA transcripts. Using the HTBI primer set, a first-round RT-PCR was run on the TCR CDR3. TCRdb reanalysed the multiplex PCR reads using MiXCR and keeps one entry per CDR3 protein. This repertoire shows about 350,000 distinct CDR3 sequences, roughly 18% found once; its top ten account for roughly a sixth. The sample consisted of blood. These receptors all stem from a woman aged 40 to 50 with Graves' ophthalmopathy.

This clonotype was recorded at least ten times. CDR3 residues: CASRDPTANYGYTF. In nucleotides, the CDR3 is TGTGCCAGCAGGGACCCGACAGCTAACTATGGCTACACCTTC. V is TRBV2 and J is TRBJ1-2, with D perhaps matching TRBD1 (5 bases). The length of the CDR3 is 14 residues. V was cut by 6 bases and J by 0 bases, with 11 bases left in between. Looked up from germline, CDR1 is SNHLY and CDR2 is FYNNEI.

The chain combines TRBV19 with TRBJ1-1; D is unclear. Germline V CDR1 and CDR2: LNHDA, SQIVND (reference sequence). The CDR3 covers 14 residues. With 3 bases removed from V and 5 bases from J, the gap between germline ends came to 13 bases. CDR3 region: CASSIAPGETEAFF. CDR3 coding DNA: TGTGCCAGTAGTATTGCACCAGGAGAAACTGAAGCTTTCTTT.